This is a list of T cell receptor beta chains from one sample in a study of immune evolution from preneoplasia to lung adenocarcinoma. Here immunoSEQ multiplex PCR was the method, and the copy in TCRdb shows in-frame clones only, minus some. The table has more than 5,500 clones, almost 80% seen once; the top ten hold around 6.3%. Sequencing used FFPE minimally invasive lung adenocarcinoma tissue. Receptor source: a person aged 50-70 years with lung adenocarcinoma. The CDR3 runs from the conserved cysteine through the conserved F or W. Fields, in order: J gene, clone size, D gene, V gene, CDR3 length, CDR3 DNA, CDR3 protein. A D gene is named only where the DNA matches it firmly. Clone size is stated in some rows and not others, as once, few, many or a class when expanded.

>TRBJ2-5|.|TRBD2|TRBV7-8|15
TGTGCCAGCAGCGCGACTAGCGGGAGTTCAGAGACCCAGTACTTC
CASSATSGSSETQYF
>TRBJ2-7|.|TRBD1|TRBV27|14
TGTGCCAGCAGTTTATCGAACAGGGGGTACGAGCAGTACTTC
CASSLSNRGYEQYF
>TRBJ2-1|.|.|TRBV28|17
TGTGCCAGCAGTTTACGGCTTAGGGCCTCGGGTGGCAATGAGCAGTTCTTC
CASSLRLRASGGNEQFF
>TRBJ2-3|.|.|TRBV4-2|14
TGTGCCAGCAGCCAACGATTAATCACAGATACGCAGTATTTT
CASSQRLITDTQYF
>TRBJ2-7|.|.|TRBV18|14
TGTGCCAGCTCACCACCGGACAGACCCCACGAGCAGTACTTC
CASSPPDRPHEQYF
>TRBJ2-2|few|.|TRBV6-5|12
TGTGCCAGCAGTGCTAGGGCCGGGGAGCTGTTTTTT
CASSARAGELFF
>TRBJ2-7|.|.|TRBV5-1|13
TGCGCCAGCAGCTTACAGGGTTTTAGCGAGCAGTACTTC
CASSLQGFSEQYF
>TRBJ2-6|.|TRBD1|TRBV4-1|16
TGCGCCAGCAGCCAGGGACAGGGGACTGGGGCCAACGTCCTGACTTTC
CASSQGQGTGANVLTF
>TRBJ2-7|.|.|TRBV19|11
TGTGCCAGTAGTACGAGTGGGGAGCAGTACTTC
CASSTSGEQYF
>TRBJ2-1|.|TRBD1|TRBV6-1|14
TGTGCCAGCATCCCGGGACAGGGGTTTAATGAGCAGTTCTTC
CASIPGQGFNEQFF
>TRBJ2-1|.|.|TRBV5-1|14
TGCGCCAGCAGCTTGGTTACTAGCCGGCCCGAGCAGTTCTTC
CASSLVTSRPEQFF
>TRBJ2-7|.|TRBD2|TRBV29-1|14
TGCAGCGTTGAAGGGACTAGCGGTGCCTACGAGCAGTACTTC
CSVEGTSGAYEQYF
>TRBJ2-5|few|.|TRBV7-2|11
TGTGCCAGCAGCCAACAAGAGACCCAGTACTTC
CASSQQETQYF
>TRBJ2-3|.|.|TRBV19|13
TGTGCCAGTAGCCTGGGACTCGCAGATACGCAGTATTTT
CASSLGLADTQYF
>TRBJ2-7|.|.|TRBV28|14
TGTGCCAGCAGAAAAGCGACCCAAACCTACGAGCAGTACTTC
CASRKATQTYEQYF
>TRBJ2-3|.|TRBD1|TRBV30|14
TGTGCCTGGAGTAGAGGACAGGGTCTAGATACGCAGTATTTT
CAWSRGQGLDTQYF
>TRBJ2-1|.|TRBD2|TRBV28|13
TGTGCCAGCAGTTTAGGGACTAGCGGACTGCAGTTCTTC
CASSLGTSGLQFF
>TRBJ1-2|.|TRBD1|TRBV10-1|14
TGCGCCAGCACGGGGACAGGGTGGGTCTATGGCTACACCTTC
CASTGTGWVYGYTF
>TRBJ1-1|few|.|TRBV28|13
TGTGCCAGCAGGAGAAACGACCTCCCTGGAGCTTTCTTT
CASRRNDLPGAFF
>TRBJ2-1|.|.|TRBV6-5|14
TGTGCCAGCAGTCGAGGTAGTGTTAGGAATGAGCAGTTCTTC
CASSRGSVRNEQFF
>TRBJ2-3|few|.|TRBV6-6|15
TGTGCCAGCAGTTTACAGGGAGGAGGCACAGATACGCAGTATTTT
CASSLQGGGTDTQYF
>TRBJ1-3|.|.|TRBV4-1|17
TGCGCCAGCAGCCAAGTTTGGACGTCCGCCTCTGGAAACACCATATATTTT
CASSQVWTSASGNTIYF
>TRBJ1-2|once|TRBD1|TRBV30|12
TGTGCCGGAAACAGGGGAAACTATGGCTACACCTTC
CAGNRGNYGYTF
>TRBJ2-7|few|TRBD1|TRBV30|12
TGTGCCTGGGAACAGGGGGCGAACGAGCAGTACTTC
CAWEQGANEQYF
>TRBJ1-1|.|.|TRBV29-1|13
TGCAGCGTTGAAGATCCAATGAACACTGAAGCTTTCTTT
CSVEDPMNTEAFF
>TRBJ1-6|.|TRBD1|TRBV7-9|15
TGTGCCAGCAGCCCCCGGGACCGGACAGGATCACCCCTCCACTTT
CASSPRDRTGSPLHF
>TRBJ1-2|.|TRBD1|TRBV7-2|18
TGTGCCAGCAGCTTGGCTCCGGGACAGACTTTCGGCGTAGATGGCTACACCTTC
CASSLAPGQTFGVDGYTF